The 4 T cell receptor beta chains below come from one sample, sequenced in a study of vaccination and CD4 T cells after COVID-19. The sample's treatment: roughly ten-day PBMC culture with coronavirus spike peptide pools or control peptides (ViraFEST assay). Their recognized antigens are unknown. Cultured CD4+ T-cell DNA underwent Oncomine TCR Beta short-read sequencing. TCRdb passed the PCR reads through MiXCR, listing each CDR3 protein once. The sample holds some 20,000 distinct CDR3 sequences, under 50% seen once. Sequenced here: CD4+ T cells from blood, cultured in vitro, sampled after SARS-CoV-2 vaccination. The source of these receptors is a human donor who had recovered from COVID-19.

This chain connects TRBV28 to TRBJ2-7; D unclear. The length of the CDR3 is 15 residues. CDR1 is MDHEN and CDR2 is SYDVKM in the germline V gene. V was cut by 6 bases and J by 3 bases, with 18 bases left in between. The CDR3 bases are TGTGCCAGCAGCCGACCTGATATCGGTTTCTACGAGCAGTACTTC. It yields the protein CASSRPDIGFYEQYF.

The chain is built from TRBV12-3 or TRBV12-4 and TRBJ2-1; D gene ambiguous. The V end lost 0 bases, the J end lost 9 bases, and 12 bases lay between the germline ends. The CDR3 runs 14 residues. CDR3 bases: TGTGCCAGCAGTTTAGCCCCAGTCACCAGTGAGCAGTTCTTC. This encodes CASSLAPVTSEQFF.

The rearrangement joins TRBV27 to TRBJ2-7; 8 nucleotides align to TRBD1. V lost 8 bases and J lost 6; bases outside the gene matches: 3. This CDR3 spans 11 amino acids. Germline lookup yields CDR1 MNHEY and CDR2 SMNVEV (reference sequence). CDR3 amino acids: CASGGTGEQYF. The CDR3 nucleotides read TGTGCCAGCGGAGGGACAGGCGAGCAGTACTTC.

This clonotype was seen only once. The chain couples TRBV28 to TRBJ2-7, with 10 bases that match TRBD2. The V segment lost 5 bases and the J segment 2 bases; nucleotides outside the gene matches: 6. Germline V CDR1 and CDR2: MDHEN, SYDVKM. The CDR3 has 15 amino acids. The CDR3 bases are TGTGCCAGCAGTCCGGGGACTAGCGCAACCTACGAGCAGTACTTC. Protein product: CASSPGTSATYEQYF.